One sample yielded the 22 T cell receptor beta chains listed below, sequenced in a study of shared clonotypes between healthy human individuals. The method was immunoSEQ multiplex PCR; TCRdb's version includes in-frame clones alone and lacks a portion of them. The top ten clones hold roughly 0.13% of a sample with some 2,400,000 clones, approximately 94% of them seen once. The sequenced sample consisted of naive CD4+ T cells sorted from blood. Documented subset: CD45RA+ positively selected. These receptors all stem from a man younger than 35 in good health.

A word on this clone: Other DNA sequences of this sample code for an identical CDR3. CDR3 loop: CAISESGDQPQHF. CDR3 bases: TGTGCCATCAGTGAGTCCGGCGATCAGCCCCAGCATTTT. The rearrangement links TRBV10-3 to TRBJ1-5; D is ambiguous. The germline gives CDR1 ENHRY, CDR2 SYGVKD. V dropped 0 bases and J dropped 5 bases, with 5 bases sitting between them. The CDR3 extends over 13 amino acids.

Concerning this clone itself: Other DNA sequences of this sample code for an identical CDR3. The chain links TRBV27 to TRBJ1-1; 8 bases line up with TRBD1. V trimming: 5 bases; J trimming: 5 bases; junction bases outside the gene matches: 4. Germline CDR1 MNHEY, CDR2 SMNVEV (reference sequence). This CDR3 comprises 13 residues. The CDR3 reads CASSPDRGTEAFF. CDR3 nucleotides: TGTGCCAGCAGTCCTGACAGGGGAACTGAAGCTTTCTTT.

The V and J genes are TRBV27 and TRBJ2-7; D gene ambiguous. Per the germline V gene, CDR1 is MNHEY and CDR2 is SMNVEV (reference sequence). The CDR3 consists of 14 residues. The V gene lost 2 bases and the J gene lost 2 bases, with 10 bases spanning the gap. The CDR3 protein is CASSLMPAAYEQYF. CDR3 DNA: TGTGCCAGCAGTTTAATGCCCGCCGCCTACGAGCAGTACTTC.

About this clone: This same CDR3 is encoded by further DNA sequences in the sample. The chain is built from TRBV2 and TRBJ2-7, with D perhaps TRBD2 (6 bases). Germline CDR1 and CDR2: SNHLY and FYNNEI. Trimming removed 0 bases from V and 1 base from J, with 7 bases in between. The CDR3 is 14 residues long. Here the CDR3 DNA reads TGTGCCAGCAGTGAAGCCGGGGGATCCTACGAGCAGTACTTC. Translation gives CASSEAGGSYEQYF. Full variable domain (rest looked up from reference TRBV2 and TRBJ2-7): EPEVTQTPSHQVTQMGQEVILRCVPISNHLYFYWYRQILGQKVEFLVSFYNNEISEKSEIFDDQFSVERPDGSNFTLKIRSTKLEDSAMYFCASSEAGGSYEQYFGPGTRLTVT.

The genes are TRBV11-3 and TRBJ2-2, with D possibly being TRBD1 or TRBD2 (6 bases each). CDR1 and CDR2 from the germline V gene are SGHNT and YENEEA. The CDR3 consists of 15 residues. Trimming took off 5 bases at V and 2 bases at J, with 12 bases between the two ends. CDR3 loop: CASSAGQTNTGELFF. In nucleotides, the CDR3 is TGTGCCAGCAGCGCGGGACAAACTAACACCGGGGAGCTGTTTTTT.

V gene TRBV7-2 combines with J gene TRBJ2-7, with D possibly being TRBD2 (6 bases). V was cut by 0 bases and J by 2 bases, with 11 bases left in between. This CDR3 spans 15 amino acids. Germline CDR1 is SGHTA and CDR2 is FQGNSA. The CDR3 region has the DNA TGTGCCAGCAGCTTAGCCCGGGACTCTCCCTACGAGCAGTACTTC. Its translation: CASSLARDSPYEQYF.

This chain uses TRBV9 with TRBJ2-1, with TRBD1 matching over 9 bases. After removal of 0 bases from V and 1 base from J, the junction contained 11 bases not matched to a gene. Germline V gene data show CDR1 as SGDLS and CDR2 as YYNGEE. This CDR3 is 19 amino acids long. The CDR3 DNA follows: TGTGCCAGCAGCGTAGGTGGGACAGGGTTTTTCGATTCCTACAATGAGCAGTTCTTC. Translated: CASSVGGTGFFDSYNEQFF.

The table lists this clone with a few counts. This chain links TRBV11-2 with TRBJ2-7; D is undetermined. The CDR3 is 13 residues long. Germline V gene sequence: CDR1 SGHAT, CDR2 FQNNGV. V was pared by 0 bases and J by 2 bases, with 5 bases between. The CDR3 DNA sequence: TGTGCCAGCAGCTTAGACAGAACCTACGAGCAGTACTTC. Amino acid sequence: CASSLDRTYEQYF.

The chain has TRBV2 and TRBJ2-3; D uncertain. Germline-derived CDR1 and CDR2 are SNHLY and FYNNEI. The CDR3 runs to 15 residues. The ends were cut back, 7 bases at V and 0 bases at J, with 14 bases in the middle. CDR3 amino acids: CASNRMVLSTDTQYF. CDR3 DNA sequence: TGTGCCAGCAACCGGATGGTACTTAGCACAGATACGCAGTATTTT. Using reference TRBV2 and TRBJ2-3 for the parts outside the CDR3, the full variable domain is EPEVTQTPSHQVTQMGQEVILRCVPISNHLYFYWYRQILGQKVEFLVSFYNNEISEKSEIFDDQFSVERPDGSNFTLKIRSTKLEDSAMYFCASNRMVLSTDTQYFGPGTRLTVL.

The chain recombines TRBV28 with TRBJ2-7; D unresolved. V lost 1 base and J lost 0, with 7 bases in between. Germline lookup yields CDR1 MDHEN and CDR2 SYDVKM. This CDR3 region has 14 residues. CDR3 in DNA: TGTGCCAGCAGTTTATTGCGCCGCTCCTACGAGCAGTACTTC. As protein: CASSLLRRSYEQYF.

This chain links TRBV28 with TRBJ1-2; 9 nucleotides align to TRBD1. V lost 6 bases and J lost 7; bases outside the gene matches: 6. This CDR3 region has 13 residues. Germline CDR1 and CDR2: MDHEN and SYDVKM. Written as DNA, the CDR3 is TGTGCCAGCAGGAGGGGACAGGGATTTGGCTACACCTTC. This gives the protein CASRRGQGFGYTF.

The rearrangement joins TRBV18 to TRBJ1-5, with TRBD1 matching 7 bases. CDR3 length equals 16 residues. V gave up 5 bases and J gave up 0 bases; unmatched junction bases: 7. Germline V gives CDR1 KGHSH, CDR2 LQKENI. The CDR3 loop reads CASSDSTGISNQPQHF. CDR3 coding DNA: TGTGCCAGCTCAGATTCGACAGGGATTAGCAATCAGCCCCAGCATTTT.

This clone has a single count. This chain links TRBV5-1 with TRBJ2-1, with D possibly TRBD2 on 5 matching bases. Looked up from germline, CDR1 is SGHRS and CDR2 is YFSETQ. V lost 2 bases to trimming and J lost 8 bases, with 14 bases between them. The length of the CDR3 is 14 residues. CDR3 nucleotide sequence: TGCGCCAGCAGCTTTGGACTCCCCGGCGATGAGCAGTTCTTC. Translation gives CASSFGLPGDEQFF.

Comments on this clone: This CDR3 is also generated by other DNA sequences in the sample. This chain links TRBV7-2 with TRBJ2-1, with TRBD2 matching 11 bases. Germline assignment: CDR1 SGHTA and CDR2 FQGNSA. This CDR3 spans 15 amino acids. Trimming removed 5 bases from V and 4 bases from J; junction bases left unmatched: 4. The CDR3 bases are TGTGCCAGCAGCCCCGGGACTAGCGGATACAATGAGCAGTTCTTC. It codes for CASSPGTSGYNEQFF.

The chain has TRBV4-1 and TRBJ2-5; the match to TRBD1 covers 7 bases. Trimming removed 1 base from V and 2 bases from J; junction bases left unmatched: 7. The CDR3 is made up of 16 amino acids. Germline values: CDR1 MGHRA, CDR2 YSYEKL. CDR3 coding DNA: TGCGCCAGCAGCCAAGCACTGACAGGGCCTCAAGAGACCCAGTACTTC. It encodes CASSQALTGPQETQYF.

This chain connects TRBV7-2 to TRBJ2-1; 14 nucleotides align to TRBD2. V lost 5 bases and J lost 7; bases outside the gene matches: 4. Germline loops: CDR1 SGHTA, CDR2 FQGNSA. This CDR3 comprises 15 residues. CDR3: CASSIGTSGSNEQFF. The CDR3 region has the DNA TGTGCCAGCAGCATTGGGACTAGCGGGAGTAATGAGCAGTTCTTC.

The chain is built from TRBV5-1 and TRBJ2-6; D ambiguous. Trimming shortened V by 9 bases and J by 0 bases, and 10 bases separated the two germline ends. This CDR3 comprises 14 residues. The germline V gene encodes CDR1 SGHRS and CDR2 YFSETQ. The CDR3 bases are TGCGCCACTAGGTTGAGCTCTGGGGCCAACGTCCTGACTTTC. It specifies CATRLSSGANVLTF. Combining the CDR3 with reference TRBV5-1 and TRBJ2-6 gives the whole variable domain KAGVTQTPRYLIKTRGQQVTLSCSPISGHRSVSWYQQTPGQGLQFLFEYFSETQRNKGNFPGRFSGRQFSNSRSEMNVSTLELGDSALYLCATRLSSGANVLTFGAGSRLTVL.

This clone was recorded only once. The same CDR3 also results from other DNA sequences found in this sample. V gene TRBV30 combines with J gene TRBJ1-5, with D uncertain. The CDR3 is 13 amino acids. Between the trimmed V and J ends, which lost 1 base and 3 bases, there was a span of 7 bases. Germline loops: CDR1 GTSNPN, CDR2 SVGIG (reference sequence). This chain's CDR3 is CAWSGGPNQPQHF. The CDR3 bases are TGTGCCTGGAGTGGAGGCCCCAATCAGCCCCAGCATTTT.

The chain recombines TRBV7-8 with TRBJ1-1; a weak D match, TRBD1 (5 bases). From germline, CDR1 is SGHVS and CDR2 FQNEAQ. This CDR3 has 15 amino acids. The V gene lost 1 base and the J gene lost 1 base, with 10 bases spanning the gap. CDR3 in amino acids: CASSLGGGTNTEAFF. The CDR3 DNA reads TGTGCCAGCAGCTTAGGGGGAGGGACGAACACTGAAGCTTTCTTT. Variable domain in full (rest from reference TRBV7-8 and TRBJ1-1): GAGVSQSPRYKVAKRGQDVALRCDPISGHVSLFWYQQALGQGPEFLTYFQNEAQLDKSGLPSDRFFAERPEGSVSTLKIQRTQQEDSAVYLCASSLGGGTNTEAFFGQGTRLTVV.

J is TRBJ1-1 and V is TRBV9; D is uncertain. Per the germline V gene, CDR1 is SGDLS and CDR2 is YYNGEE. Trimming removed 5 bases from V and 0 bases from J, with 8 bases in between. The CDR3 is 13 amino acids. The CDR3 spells CASSKEVNTEAFF. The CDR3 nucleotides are TGTGCCAGCAGTAAGGAAGTGAACACTGAAGCTTTCTTT.

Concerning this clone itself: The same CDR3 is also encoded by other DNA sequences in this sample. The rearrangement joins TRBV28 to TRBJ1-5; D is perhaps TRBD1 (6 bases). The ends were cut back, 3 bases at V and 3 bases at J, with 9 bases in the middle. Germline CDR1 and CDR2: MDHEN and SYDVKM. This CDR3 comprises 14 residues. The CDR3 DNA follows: TGTGCCAGCAGTTTGGGGGCCCCCAATCAGCCCCAGCATTTT. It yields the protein CASSLGAPNQPQHF.

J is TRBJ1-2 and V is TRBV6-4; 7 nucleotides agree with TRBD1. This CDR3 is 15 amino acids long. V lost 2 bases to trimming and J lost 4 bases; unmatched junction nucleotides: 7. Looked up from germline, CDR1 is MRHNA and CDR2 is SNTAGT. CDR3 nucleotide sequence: TGTGCCAGCAGTGACGTCAGGGGGGTATCCTATGGCTACACCTTC. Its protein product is CASSDVRGVSYGYTF.